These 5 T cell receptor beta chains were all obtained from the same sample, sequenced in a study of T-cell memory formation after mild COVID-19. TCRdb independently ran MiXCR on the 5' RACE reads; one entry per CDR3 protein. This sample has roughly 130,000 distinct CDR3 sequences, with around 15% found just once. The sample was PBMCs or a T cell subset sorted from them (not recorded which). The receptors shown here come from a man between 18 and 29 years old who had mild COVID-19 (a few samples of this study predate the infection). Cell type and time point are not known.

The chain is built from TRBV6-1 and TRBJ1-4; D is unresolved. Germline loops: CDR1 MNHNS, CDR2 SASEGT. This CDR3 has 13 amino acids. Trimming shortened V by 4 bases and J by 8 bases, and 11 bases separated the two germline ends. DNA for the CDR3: TGTGCCAGCAGTGCCCGGGATACCGAAAAACTGTTTTTT. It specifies CASSARDTEKLFF.

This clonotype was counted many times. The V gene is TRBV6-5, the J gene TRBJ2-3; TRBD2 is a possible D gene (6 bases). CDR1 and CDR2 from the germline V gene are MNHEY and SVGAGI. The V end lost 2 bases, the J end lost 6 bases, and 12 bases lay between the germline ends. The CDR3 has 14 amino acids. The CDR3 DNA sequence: TGTGCCAGCAGTTACCTCCGGGGAGGTGATACGCAGTATTTT. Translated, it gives CASSYLRGGDTQYF.

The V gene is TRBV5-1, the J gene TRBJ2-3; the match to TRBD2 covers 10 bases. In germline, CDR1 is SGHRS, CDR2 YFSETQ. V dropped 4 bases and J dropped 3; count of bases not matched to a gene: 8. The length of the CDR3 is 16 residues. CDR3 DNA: TGCGCCAGCAGCATACCAACTAGCGGGGTAACAGATACGCAGTATTTT. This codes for CASSIPTSGVTDTQYF. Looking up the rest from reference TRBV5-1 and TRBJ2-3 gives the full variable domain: KAGVTQTPRYLIKTRGQQVTLSCSPISGHRSVSWYQQTPGQGLQFLFEYFSETQRNKGNFPGRFSGRQFSNSRSEMNVSTLELGDSALYLCASSIPTSGVTDTQYFGPGTRLTVL.

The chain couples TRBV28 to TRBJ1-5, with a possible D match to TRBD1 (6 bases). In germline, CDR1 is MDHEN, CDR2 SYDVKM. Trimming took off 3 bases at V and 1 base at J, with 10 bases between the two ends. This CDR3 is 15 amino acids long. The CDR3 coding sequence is TGTGCCAGCAGTTTGGGGGGGCTGAGCAATCAGCCCCAGCATTTT. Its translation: CASSLGGLSNQPQHF.

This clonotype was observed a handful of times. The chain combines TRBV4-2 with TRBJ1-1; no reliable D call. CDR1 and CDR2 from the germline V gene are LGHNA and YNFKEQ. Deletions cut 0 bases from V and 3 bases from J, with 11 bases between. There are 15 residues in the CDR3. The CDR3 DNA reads TGTGCCAGCAGCCAAGAAGGCGGACGGTACACTGAAGCTTTCTTT. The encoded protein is CASSQEGGRYTEAFF.